The rows below give T cell receptor beta chains drawn from one sample of a study of T cell responses to AZD1222 COVID-19 vaccine. Libraries were prepared by immunoSEQ multiplex PCR; TCRdb keeps only in-frame clonotypes and omits some of them. Here the sample spans 150,000 to 200,000 clones, around 92% being singletons. The material sequenced was peripheral blood, taken on day 0 of AZD1222 vaccination. Receptors were obtained from an adult in good health. Both conserved end residues are part of each CDR3. The D gene is left open where the match is weak. Only part of the rows carry a size: once, few, many, or a class if the clone is expanded.

v_gene,d_gene,abundance,len,j_gene,CDR3nt,CDR3aa
TRBV2,.,.,15,TRBJ1-4,TGTGCCAGCAGTGTACAAGGTGTGATTAATGAAAAACTGTTTTTT,CASSVQGVINEKLFF
TRBV6-5,.,.,15,TRBJ1-2,TGTGCCAGCAGTACGAACGGTCCTCCTAACTATGGCTACACCTTC,CASSTNGPPNYGYTF
TRBV5-6,.,.,13,TRBJ1-1,TGTGCCAGCAGCCCGGGGGGCGGCACTGAAGCTTTCTTT,CASSPGGGTEAFF
TRBV29-1,.,few,13,TRBJ2-2,TGCAGCGTTGAAGTACTTAATACCGGGGAGCTGTTTTTT,CSVEVLNTGELFF
TRBV6-5,.,.,13,TRBJ2-1,TGTGCCAGCAGTTCCACAGGGCGCGATGAGCAGTTCTTC,CASSSTGRDEQFF
TRBV7-3,TRBD2,.,13,TRBJ2-2,TGTGCCAGCGCGGGGGGTTCTGCCGGGGAGCTGTTTTTT,CASAGGSAGELFF
TRBV11-1,.,.,16,TRBJ1-3,TGTGCCAGCAGCCCTTTCCCGCCCTTCTCTGGAAACACCATATATTTT,CASSPFPPFSGNTIYF
TRBV11-2,.,.,15,TRBJ2-7,TGTGCCAGCAGCTTAGGTCAGGGGCGTCTCTACGAGCAGTACTTC,CASSLGQGRLYEQYF
TRBV11-2,TRBD2,.,17,TRBJ2-5,TGTGCCAGCAGCTTAGGGTCGGTTAGCGGGAGGGGAGAGACCCAGTACTTC,CASSLGSVSGRGETQYF
TRBV5-6,.,.,15,TRBJ2-1,TGTGCCAGCAGCTTGGTAGGGTCCTCCTACAATGAGCAGTTCTTC,CASSLVGSSYNEQFF
TRBV7-9,.,.,16,TRBJ2-5,TGTGCCAGCAGCTTCGGCGGCCCGACAGCCCAAGAGACCCAGTACTTC,CASSFGGPTAQETQYF
TRBV29-1,.,.,13,TRBJ1-5,TGCAGCGTTGGGGGCCAGCATAATCAGCCCCAGCATTTT,CSVGGQHNQPQHF
TRBV6-5,TRBD1,.,15,TRBJ2-3,TGTGCCAGCAGAAGACAGGGGGCGACCACAGATACGCAGTATTTT,CASRRQGATTDTQYF
TRBV9,.,once,15,TRBJ1-6,TGTGCCAGCAGCGTTAGGTCGGATGGGGATTCACCCCTCCACTTT,CASSVRSDGDSPLHF
TRBV10-3,TRBD1,.,17,TRBJ1-2,TGTGCCATCAGTGAGTCAAGGGAAGGGGGCATTAACTATGGCTACACCTTC,CAISESREGGINYGYTF
TRBV30,.,.,13,TRBJ1-2,TGTGCCTGGAGTGTACAACCGGCGGACACTGAAATTTTC,CAWSVQPADTEIF
TRBV3-1/TRBV3-2,.,.,15,TRBJ1-4,TGTGCCAGCAGCCCTATCGGGACATCTAATGAAAAACTGTTTTTT,CASSPIGTSNEKLFF
TRBV30,.,.,11,TRBJ1-2,TGTGCCTGGAGTGTAAATTCGGGCTACACCTTC,CAWSVNSGYTF
TRBV14,.,.,13,TRBJ1-2,TGTGCCAGCAGCCAAATTGCAGGGTTCGGCTACACCTTC,CASSQIAGFGYTF
TRBV27,.,.,10,TRBJ1-2,TGTGCCAGCGGGGACTATGGCTACACCTTC,CASGDYGYTF
TRBV25-1,.,.,11,TRBJ1-2,TGTGCCAGCAGATGGGGCGATGGCTACACCTTC,CASRWGDGYTF
TRBV7-2,.,.,12,TRBJ2-5,TGTGCCAGCAGCTTTACGGGGAAGACCCAGTACTTC,CASSFTGKTQYF
TRBV5-1,.,.,15,TRBJ1-6,TGCGCCAGCAGCTTGGGAGGACTACTAGAAGGACCCCTCCACTTT,CASSLGGLLEGPLHF
TRBV9,.,.,9,TRBJ2-7,TGTGCCACCAGGGGCGAGCAGTACTTC,CATRGEQYF
TRBV5-1,TRBD1,.,21,TRBJ1-6,TGCGCCAGCAAGGAGGGCCTGACAGGGATTAAAAGAAGCTCCTATAATTCACCCCTCCACTTT,CASKEGLTGIKRSSYNSPLHF
TRBV10-3,TRBD2,.,15,TRBJ2-3,TGTGCCATCGGTTCAGCGGGGGGAGGCACAGATACGCAGTATTTT,CAIGSAGGGTDTQYF
TRBV3-1/TRBV3-2,.,.,14,TRBJ2-7,TGTGCCAGCAGCCAAGGGGGACACCCTTACGAGCAGTACTTC,CASSQGGHPYEQYF
TRBV24-1,TRBD1,.,16,TRBJ2-3,TGTGCCACCAGTGATGGATCGGGACAGGGTTCAGATACGCAGTATTTT,CATSDGSGQGSDTQYF
TRBV24-1,.,.,13,TRBJ2-2,TGTGCCACCAGTATTGGGGTCACCGGGGAGCTGTTTTTT,CATSIGVTGELFF
TRBV4-2,TRBD2,.,16,TRBJ2-7,TGTGCCAGCAGCCAATGGATAGCGGGGGGCTCCTACGAGCAGTACTTC,CASSQWIAGGSYEQYF
TRBV6-1,.,.,15,TRBJ1-1,TGTGCCAGCAGTGAAAGGGTACAGGGAGTCACTGAAGCTTTCTTT,CASSERVQGVTEAFF
TRBV4-1,.,few,13,TRBJ1-1,TGCGCCAGCAGTTGGGCCCTGAACACTGAAGCTTTCTTT,CASSWALNTEAFF
TRBV11-2,.,.,15,TRBJ1-1,TGTGCCAGCAGCTCGACCCCCACAGGAGAGACTGAAGCTTTCTTT,CASSSTPTGETEAFF
TRBV7-9,.,.,15,TRBJ2-2,TGTGCCAGCAGCCCACACGGACCAAACACCGGGGAGCTGTTTTTT,CASSPHGPNTGELFF
TRBV6-1,.,.,17,TRBJ1-3,TGTGCCAGCAGTGAACTCCGGGGGGGGAACTCTGGAAACACCATATATTTT,CASSELRGGNSGNTIYF
TRBV4-1,.,.,16,TRBJ1-1,TGCGCCAGCAGCCAAGAAAGGCCGTGGAGTAACACTGAAGCTTTCTTT,CASSQERPWSNTEAFF
TRBV19,.,.,13,TRBJ2-2,TGTGCCAGTACCCAGGGACATCCCGGGGAGCTGTTTTTT,CASTQGHPGELFF
TRBV30,.,.,14,TRBJ1-2,TGTGCCTGGAGGCGGGGCAGGGAGGGCTATGGCTACACCTTC,CAWRRGREGYGYTF
TRBV27,.,few,14,TRBJ1-6,TGTGCCAGCAGTTATCAGGGCCAGGGAGGCACCCTCCACTTT,CASSYQGQGGTLHF
TRBV7-2,TRBD1,.,14,TRBJ1-1,TGTGCCAGCAGCTCGAGGACAGGTGGGACTGAAGCTTTCTTT,CASSSRTGGTEAFF
TRBV7-9,TRBD1,.,15,TRBJ1-2,TGTGCCAGCAGCTTAGAGGCAGGGGGAGACTATGGCTACACCTTC,CASSLEAGGDYGYTF
TRBV6-5,.,.,13,TRBJ1-1,TGTGCCAGCAGGGGGGCGGGAGGGTTTGAAGCTTTCTTT,CASRGAGGFEAFF
TRBV9,TRBD1,.,14,TRBJ2-1,TGTGCCAGCAGCGAACGACAGGGAAACAATGAGCAGTTCTTC,CASSERQGNNEQFF
TRBV6-5,.,.,16,TRBJ2-5,TGTGCCAGCAGTTACTCGTCTAACAGGCTTCAAGAGACCCAGTACTTC,CASSYSSNRLQETQYF
TRBV4-1,.,.,14,TRBJ2-7,TGCGCCAGCAGCCAAGGCGGACAGAACTACGAGCAGTACTTC,CASSQGGQNYEQYF
TRBV18,.,.,15,TRBJ1-5,TGTGCCAGCTCACCACTTACGACCCGCGGTCAGCCCCAGCATTTT,CASSPLTTRGQPQHF
TRBV4-1,.,.,15,TRBJ1-5,TGCGCCAGCAGCCTGAACAGTGGTGGCAATCAGCCCCAGCATTTT,CASSLNSGGNQPQHF
TRBV4-1,TRBD1,once,15,TRBJ1-2,TGCGCCAGCAGCCCGGGACAGGGGAATTACTATGGCTACACCTTC,CASSPGQGNYYGYTF
TRBV4-2,.,.,17,TRBJ2-2,TGTGCCAGCAGTCCGAAAAGGACAGGGCGGGAGACCGGGGAGCTGTTTTTT,CASSPKRTGRETGELFF
TRBV28,.,.,14,TRBJ1-6,TGTGCCAGCAGTTTAAGACAGCCCGATTCACCCCTCCACTTT,CASSLRQPDSPLHF
TRBV5-1,TRBD1,.,15,TRBJ1-4,TGCGCCAGCAGGCACCAGGGGGAGGTTGGGGAAAAACTGTTTTTT,CASRHQGEVGEKLFF
TRBV5-1,TRBD1,once,16,TRBJ2-1,TGCGCCAGCAGCTCGATACCGGGACAGGGATACAATGAGCAGTTCTTC,CASSSIPGQGYNEQFF